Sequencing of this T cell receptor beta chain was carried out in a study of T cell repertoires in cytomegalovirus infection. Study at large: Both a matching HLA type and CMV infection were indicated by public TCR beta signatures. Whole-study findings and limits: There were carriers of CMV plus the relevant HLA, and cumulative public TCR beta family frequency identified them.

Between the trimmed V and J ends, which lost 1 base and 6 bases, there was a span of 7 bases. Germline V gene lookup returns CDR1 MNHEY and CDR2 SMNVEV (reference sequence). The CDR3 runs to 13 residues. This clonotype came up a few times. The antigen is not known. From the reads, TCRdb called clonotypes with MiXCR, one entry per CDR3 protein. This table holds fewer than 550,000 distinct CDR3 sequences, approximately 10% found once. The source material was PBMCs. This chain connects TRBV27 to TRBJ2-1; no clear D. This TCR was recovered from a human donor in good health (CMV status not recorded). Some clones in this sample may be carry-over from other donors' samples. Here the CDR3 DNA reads TGTGCCAGCAGTTTATTAACGGTCAATGAGCAGTTCTTC. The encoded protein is CASSLLTVNEQFF.